This paragraph reports one TCR beta chain. Antigen: not known. Alongside a J-beta primer mix, a sample-barcoded 5' primer served in a second PCR lasting roughly 7 to 11 cycles. Each cDNA molecule received a tag from a template-switch adaptor that had 12 random nucleotides. Using its own MiXCR run on the 5' RACE reads, TCRdb lists one record per CDR3 protein. The repertoire holds about 770,000 distinct CDR3 sequences, with approximately 44% as singletons. This sample is drawn from a study of blood T cells in healthy people across ages. Germline CDR1 and CDR2: WSHSY and SAAADI. J lost 5 bases, V lost 8 bases, and 4 bases had no gene match. This CDR3 region has 12 residues. Each of the donors had 9 to 10 milliliters of peripheral blood drawn into EDTA-treated Vacutainer tubes. Findings of the study overall: The recorded TCR beta diversity per million T cells decreased in a roughly linear manner with age. There were more naive CD4+ cells and higher diversity in long-lived donors than in aged donors.

V gene TRBV10-2 combines with J gene TRBJ2-7; 9 bases fit TRBD1. This clonotype originated in a man in his sixties in good health. The sequenced sample was blood. The chain's CDR3 is CASGGQGNEQYF. DNA for the CDR3: TGCGCCAGCGGCGGACAGGGGAACGAGCAGTACTTC.